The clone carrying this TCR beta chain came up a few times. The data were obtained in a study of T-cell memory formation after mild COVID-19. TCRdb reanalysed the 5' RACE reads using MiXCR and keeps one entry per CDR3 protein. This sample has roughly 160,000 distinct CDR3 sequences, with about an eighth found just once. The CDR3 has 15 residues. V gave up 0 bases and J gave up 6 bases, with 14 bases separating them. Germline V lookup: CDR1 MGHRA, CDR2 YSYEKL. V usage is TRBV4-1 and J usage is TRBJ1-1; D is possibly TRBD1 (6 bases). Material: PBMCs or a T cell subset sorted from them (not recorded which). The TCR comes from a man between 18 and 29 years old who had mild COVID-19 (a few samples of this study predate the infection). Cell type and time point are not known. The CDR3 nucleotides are TGCGCCAGCAGCCAAGATGGCAGGGGCTTCCCTGAAGCTTTCTTT. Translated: CASSQDGRGFPEAFF.